This T cell receptor (beta chain) was retrieved from a study of blood T cell repertoires in COVID-19. Study summary: Donors in the United States, Italy and Spain gave samples during acute or convalescent COVID-19.

Original processing methods: Cell counts per sample came from amplifying reference gene primers. TCRdb's table, derived via immunoSEQ multiplex PCR, lists solely in-frame clones and lacks some. Clone size and the V and J calls come from that table; the DNA yielded D and trimming. Of tens of thousands of clones listed, around 90% were seen once; the top ten hold approximately 8.7%. The V end lost 2 bases, the J end lost 4 bases, and 6 bases lay between the germline ends. The CDR3 totals 12 residues. Germline CDR1 and CDR2: SGDLS and YYNGEE. The sample was peripheral blood. The V and J genes are TRBV9 and TRBJ1-1; a weak D match, TRBD1 (5 bases). This clonotype originated in a woman aged 70 to 79 with acute or convalescent COVID-19. CDR3 sequence reads: CASSVGGTEAFF. In nucleotides, the CDR3 is TGTGCCAGCAGCGTCGGGGGCACTGAAGCTTTCTTT.